Sequencing of this TCR beta chain was carried out in a study of blood T cell repertoires in COVID-19. Whole-study context: The United States, Italy and Spain were the sources of the acute and convalescent COVID-19 samples.

Germline-derived CDR1 and CDR2 are MNHEY and SVGEGT. CDR3 length: 17 residues. Losses at the gene ends were 1 base for V and 0 bases for J; bases not matched to a gene: 2. Original data processing: Nucleated cell number was recorded as an estimate derived from reference gene primer amplification. TCRdb keeps only in-frame clones here, not all; method: immunoSEQ multiplex PCR. From that table come the V and J calls and clone size; the DNA was used to work out D and trimming. Of about 260,000 clones listed, roughly 79% are singletons. This TCR derives from a woman aged 80 or over with acute or convalescent COVID-19. This sequence joins TRBV6-2 or TRBV6-3 and TRBJ2-1, with 11 bases matching TRBD2. The source material was peripheral blood. CDR3 protein: CASSYLTSGSSYNEQFF. The CDR3 DNA reads as TGTGCCAGCAGTTACTTAACTAGCGGGAGCTCCTACAATGAGCAGTTCTTC.